This T cell receptor (beta chain) comes out of a study of OX40 agonist ivuxolimab in advanced cancers. Overall study results and limits: Doses of 0.1 to 3.0 mg/kg were accompanied by clonal expansion of CD4+ and CD8+ blood T cells by week 6.

If patients had autoimmune disease history or systemic immunosuppression, they were excluded. The repertoire was sequenced with immunoSEQ multiplex PCR; TCRdb's copy has only in-frame clones and lacks some. The repertoire holds about 62,000 clones, with about four fifths as singletons. This CDR3 region has 16 residues. The germline V gene encodes CDR1 MNHEY and CDR2 SMNVEV (reference sequence). V lost 5 bases, J lost 3 bases, and 20 bases lay in between. On this clone: Its antigen remains unknown.

The receptor was derived from an adult with an advanced solid tumor such as melanoma, head and neck, liver or kidney cancer. This sequence joins TRBV27 and TRBJ2-7, with D possibly being TRBD2 (6 bases). The sequenced sample was CD4+ or CD8+ T cells sorted from blood, obtained in a trial of the OX40 agonist ivuxolimab. CDR3 coding DNA: TGTGCCAGCAGTCTCCTATTGCCGACTAGTATCTACGAGCAGTACTTC. This codes for CASSLLLPTSIYEQYF.